This is a list of T cell receptor beta chains from one sample in a study of blood T cell repertoires in COVID-19. The data were produced by immunoSEQ multiplex PCR, yet TCRdb's version contains in-frame clones alone and is incomplete. This table holds fewer than 200,000 clones, more than 80% found once. The sample taken for sequencing was peripheral blood. Every receptor here comes from a human donor in a cohort sampled during active COVID-19. CDR3s include the opening cysteine and the closing phenylalanine or tryptophan. D genes are given only for firm matches.

cdr3_aa d_call v_call
CASSLGQGEGNTIYF TRBD1 TRBV11-2
CASSPDPQGLAGASFEQYF TRBD2 TRBV7-9
CASSPEGADAFF TRBD1 TRBV5-4
CASSERRYNNEQFF - TRBV2
CASSFRPGEQYF - TRBV5-4
CASSQEGGGGTEAFF - TRBV4-1
CASSEVVTGWQTQHF - TRBV6-1
CASSLDAGTGDLMNTGELFF TRBD1 TRBV7-8
CATRTGSEDEQFF TRBD1 TRBV10-3
CSARDSRGLHF - TRBV20-1
CASSLGAGYSYEQYF TRBD2 TRBV11-2
CASSTTGGWAEAFF TRBD1 TRBV13
CASSMTGNTEAFF - TRBV19
CASSGTESYEQYF TRBD1 TRBV12-3/TRBV12-4
CASSEDSWPNTIYF - TRBV5-5
CASSAIGTGRISTTDTQYF TRBD1 TRBV5-6
CASTTDRESDTQYF TRBD1 TRBV19
CASSRPGVGYYEQYF - TRBV5-6
CASSLGRLQETQYF - TRBV13
CATSRGNQPQHF - TRBV15
CASSLPDRPSGNTIYF - TRBV7-9
CASSYSGGAGYEQYF TRBD2 TRBV5-8
CASSLTVRGSTEAFF - TRBV5-1
CASRIGQYTEAFF - TRBV6-5
CASGYDSAGAQYF - TRBV12-5
CASSLAQGAVGANVLTF TRBD1 TRBV5-1
CASSQGSGTRAFF - TRBV14
CANRDRTYEQYF TRBD1 TRBV25-1
CASSIRVGGASNQPQHF - TRBV19
CASRKTRSMNTEAFF - TRBV6-5
CASSPTLPQGNNSPLHF - TRBV4-1
CAIRGAAGGPGEQYF TRBD2 TRBV10-3
CATAGGFEKLFF - TRBV19
CASSLGPGRNSPLHF - TRBV11-2
CASSVAGNATNEKLFF - TRBV6-4
CASSLYSGTAETQYF TRBD1 TRBV11-2
CASSGGRNQPQHF - TRBV19
CASSLDYYGYTF - TRBV9
CASSQAGGLEEKLFF TRBD1 TRBV4-1
CAWSVRIADTEAFF - TRBV30
CASSQDKAIAYEQYF - TRBV4-1
CASSLSGAYDTQYF - TRBV10-1
CASSLAGANVLTF - TRBV27
CASTSFNQPQHF - TRBV19
CASSLGSGGAEETQYF TRBD2 TRBV5-1
CASSPGQSSPLGAGELFF - TRBV9
CASSLLPGQGDTQYF TRBD1 TRBV7-6
CASSYAGGGVTYEQYF TRBD2 TRBV5-1
CATSRDTGTSYNEQFF - TRBV15
CASSSQGQYQETQYF - TRBV7-9
CASSQVPGGVSDSPLHF - TRBV4-1
CASSQSPGQGRYEQYF TRBD1 TRBV3-1/TRBV3-2
CASSMAGTNYGYTF - TRBV19
CASSLGGPSGNTIYF - TRBV7-2
CASSFESYSTANTGELFF - TRBV5-8
CASSPYSPTDYTF - TRBV5-1
CASSLEGVEEKLFF - TRBV5-1
CASSLLKNTEAFF - TRBV12-3/TRBV12-4
CASSERVASVDSDTQYF - TRBV6-1
CASSLGGGASQPQHF TRBD1 TRBV5-5